The clone carrying this T cell receptor beta chain was observed a few times. Its antigen is not known. CDR1 and CDR2 (germline): SNHLY, FYNNEI. CDR3 length: 14 amino acids. Trimming pared 7 bases from V and 3 bases from J, leaving 16 bases between. This record comes from a study of PD-1 blockade in classical Hodgkin lymphoma. Study results and limitations: By cycle point C4D1, TCR diversity had risen significantly in CD4+ cells (but not CD8+ cells). Complete responders' diversity at baseline resembled that of newly diagnosed patients.

Stated time point: cycle 4 day 1 (C4D1), after 5 to 7 weeks of nivolumab. Every patient had relapsed following autologous stem cell transplantation, and cohorts differed in brentuximab vedotin exposure. Data came from immunoSEQ multiplex PCR; TCRdb stores just in-frame clones and leaves some out. The table lists around 40,000 clones, around 80% of them singletons. The clonotype was recovered from a human donor with classical Hodgkin lymphoma. Specimen: peripheral blood mononuclear cells (PBMCs), collected before the fourth cycle of nivolumab. This rearrangement joins TRBV2 to TRBJ2-7; D is ambiguous. The CDR3 bases are TGTGCCAGCACAAGAGCCATTCTAAACTACGAGCAGTACTTC. The encoded protein is CASTRAILNYEQYF.